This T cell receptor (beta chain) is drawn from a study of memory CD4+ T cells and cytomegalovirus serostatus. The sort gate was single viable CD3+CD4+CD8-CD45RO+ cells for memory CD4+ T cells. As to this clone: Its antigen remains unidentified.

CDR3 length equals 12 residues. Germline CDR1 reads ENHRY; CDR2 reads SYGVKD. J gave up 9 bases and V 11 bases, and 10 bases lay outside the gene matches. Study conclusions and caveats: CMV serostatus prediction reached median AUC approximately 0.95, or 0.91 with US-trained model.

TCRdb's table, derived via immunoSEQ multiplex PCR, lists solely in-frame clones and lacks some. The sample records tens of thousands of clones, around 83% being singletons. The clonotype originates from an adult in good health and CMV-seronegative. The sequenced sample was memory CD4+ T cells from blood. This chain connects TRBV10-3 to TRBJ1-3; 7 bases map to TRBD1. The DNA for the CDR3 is TGTGCCGTAGGAGGGGGCATTGGCACCATATATTTT. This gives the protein CAVGGGIGTIYF.